The 8 T cell receptor beta chains reported below all come from one sample, sequenced in a study of blood T cell repertoires in COVID-19. The repertoire was sequenced with immunoSEQ multiplex PCR; TCRdb's copy has only in-frame clones and lacks some. This table has about 230,000 clones, roughly 80% appearing once. Sequences were obtained from peripheral blood. Receptor source: a woman in her seventies with active or convalescent COVID-19.

The chain links TRBV28 to TRBJ2-7; weak D call: TRBD2 (6 bases). This CDR3 has 15 amino acids. V was cut by 5 bases and J by 3 bases, with 17 bases left in between. CDR1 and CDR2 (germline): MDHEN, SYDVKM. CDR3 region: CASSPRDSYFYEQYF. CDR3 sequence (DNA): TGTGCCAGCAGTCCACGGGACTCCTACTTCTACGAGCAGTACTTC.

The chain employs TRBV19 and TRBJ1-6; 10 bases are shared with TRBD1. Losses at the gene ends were 8 bases for V and 7 bases for J; bases not matched to a gene: 5. Germline V gives CDR1 LNHDA, CDR2 SQIVND (reference sequence). The CDR3 extends over 14 amino acids. CDR3 DNA sequence: TGTGCCAGTCGGGACAGGGGCCTCAATTCACCCCTCCACTTT. Amino acid sequence: CASRDRGLNSPLHF.

The chain couples TRBV30 to TRBJ2-1, with 9 bases fitting TRBD1. The junction had 3 bases not matched to a gene; V was cut back by 2 bases and J by 7 bases. The germline CDR1 and CDR2 sequences are GTSNPN and SVGIG (reference sequence). This CDR3 region has 13 residues. CDR3 DNA sequence: TGTGCCTGGAGTTCGGGACAGGGTAATGAGCAGTTCTTC. Amino acids: CAWSSGQGNEQFF. The full variable domain, in which reference TRBV30 and TRBJ2-1 provide the parts outside the CDR3, is SQTIHQWPATLVQPVGSPLSLECTVEGTSNPNLYWYRQAAGRGLQLLFYSVGIGQISSEVPQNLSASRPQDRQFILSSKKLLLSDSGFYLCAWSSGQGNEQFFGPGTRLTVL.

The chain combines TRBV10-3 with TRBJ1-3; D gene ambiguous. V shed 8 bases and J shed 0 bases, with 8 bases lying between them. Germline V lookup: CDR1 ENHRY, CDR2 SYGVKD. The CDR3 covers 13 residues. The chain's CDR3 is CAIAQISGNTIYF. For the CDR3, the DNA is TGTGCCATCGCCCAGATCTCTGGAAACACCATATATTTT.

The CDR3 DNA is TGTGCCAGCACCCCGGTTCGGGGGACTAGCGGGAGTCAAAATGAGCAGTTCTTC. Protein: CASTPVRGTSGSQNEQFF. This rearrangement joins TRBV11-2 to TRBJ2-1; TRBD2 aligns across 14 bases. CDR3 length equals 18 residues. Unmatched junction bases numbered 15, after V lost 7 bases and J lost 7 bases. CDR1 and CDR2 from the germline V gene are SGHAT and FQNNGV.

This chain uses TRBV24-1 with TRBJ2-1; 13 nucleotides match TRBD2. This CDR3 has 16 amino acids. Germline trimming cut 0 bases from V and 7 bases from J; bases unmatched to any gene: 2. Per the germline V gene, CDR1 is KGHDR and CDR2 is SFDVKD. CDR3: CATSDLGLAGANEQFF. The CDR3 region has the DNA TGTGCCACCAGTGATTTGGGACTAGCGGGAGCAAATGAGCAGTTCTTC.

The chain couples TRBV11-3 to TRBJ2-1, with 10 positions matching TRBD2. CDR1 and CDR2 from the germline V gene are SGHNT and YENEEA. The CDR3 totals 14 residues. V lost 6 bases to trimming and J lost 6 bases; unmatched junction nucleotides: 5. CDR3 in DNA: TGTGCCAGCAGTGCGGGACTAGCGAGCAATGAGCAGTTCTTC. Its protein is CASSAGLASNEQFF. Together with reference TRBV11-3 and TRBJ2-1, the CDR3 gives the full variable domain: EAGVVQSPRYKIIEKKQPVAFWCNPISGHNTLYWYLQNLGQGPELLIRYENEEAVDDSQLPKDRFSAERLKGVDSTLKIQPAELGDSAVYLCASSAGLASNEQFFGPGTRLTVL.

This clone was counted only a few times. The V and J genes are TRBV28 and TRBJ2-7, with TRBD1 matching 7 bases. The germline V gene has CDR1 MDHEN and CDR2 SYDVKM. Unmatched junction bases numbered 6, after V lost 5 bases and J lost 8 bases. The CDR3 extends over 12 amino acids. DNA for the CDR3: TGTGCCAGCAGTCCAAGGGGGCGGAAGCAGTACTTC. The encoded protein is CASSPRGRKQYF.